Following are 24 T cell receptor beta chains from one sample sequenced in a study of blood T cells in healthy people across ages. The second PCR ran roughly 7 to 12 cycles with a sample-barcoded 5' primer and J-beta primers. TCRdb processed the 5' RACE reads anew with MiXCR; each CDR3 protein has one entry. The sample lists 800,000 to 950,000 distinct CDR3 sequences; 25% to 35% were seen once. This same sample was also taken into another study, of T cells of mothers and their children.

Material: blood. The receptors originated from a woman in her forties in good health.

This sequence joins TRBV28 and TRBJ2-5, with 8 bases fitting TRBD2. Germline loops: CDR1 MDHEN, CDR2 SYDVKM. The CDR3 runs 14 residues. The V segment lost 6 bases and the J segment 5 bases; nucleotides outside the gene matches: 8. This CDR3 reads CASRTRGARETQYF. Here the CDR3 DNA reads TGTGCCAGCAGGACGCGGGGGGCTAGGGAGACCCAGTACTTC. The complete variable domain, with remaining parts taken from reference TRBV28 and TRBJ2-5, reads DVKVTQSSRYLVKRTGEKVFLECVQDMDHENMFWYRQDPGLGLRLIYFSYDVKMKEKGDIPEGYSVSREKKERFSLILESASTNQTSMYLCASRTRGARETQYFGPGTRLLVL.

This clonotype was observed once. The V and J genes are TRBV5-1 and TRBJ2-5; D gene ambiguous. Germline V CDR1 and CDR2: SGHRS, YFSETQ. The germline V and J ends were trimmed by 4 bases and 5 bases, with 9 bases remaining between them. The CDR3 runs 12 residues. The CDR3 DNA is TGCGCCAGCAGCATCAATCGGGAGACCCAGTACTTC. Its protein product is CASSINRETQYF.

The gene calls are TRBV10-3 and TRBJ2-1, with no clear D. TRBJ2-7 explains the end of the DNA better; the J call may be wrong. Looked up from germline, CDR1 is ENHRY and CDR2 is SYGVKD. The CDR3 has 11 amino acids. CDR3 residues: CAISGNWEQYF. CDR3 DNA: TGTGCCATCAGTGGAAATTGGGAGCAGTACTTC.

This clonotype was seen at least ten times. The chain links TRBV29-1 to TRBJ2-7; TRBD1 matches 7 bases. This CDR3 region has 13 residues. Germline CDR1 SQVTM, CDR2 ANQGSEA. V shed 6 bases, J shed 2 bases, and the junction held 7 bases outside the gene matches. Written as DNA, the CDR3 is TGCAGCGTGCTGACAGGGTCACCCTACGAGCAGTACTTC. This gives the protein CSVLTGSPYEQYF.

This clonotype was found many times. The rearrangement uses TRBV12-3 or TRBV12-4 and TRBJ2-5; D unclear. The germline V and J ends were trimmed by 3 bases and 0 bases, with 11 bases remaining between them. The CDR3 is 15 residues long. CDR3 nucleotides: TGTGCCAGCAGTTTCCTCTTGTCGTACCAAGAGACCCAGTACTTC. This translates into CASSFLLSYQETQYF.

This clonotype was counted many times. The chain joins TRBV9 to TRBJ2-7; a possible D gene is TRBD2 (6 bases). The germline gives CDR1 SGDLS, CDR2 YYNGEE. V shed 3 bases and J shed 0 bases, with 13 bases lying between them. There are 15 residues in the CDR3. In DNA form, the CDR3 reads TGTGCCAGCAGCGCCGGACTAACCCGCTCCTACGAGCAGTACTTC. Residues: CASSAGLTRSYEQYF.

The table lists this clonotype with many counts. The V gene is TRBV9, the J gene TRBJ2-7, with a possible D match to TRBD1 (5 bases). From germline, CDR1 is SGDLS and CDR2 YYNGEE. V lost 0 bases and J lost 3, with 13 bases in between. There are 15 residues in the CDR3. The CDR3 nucleotides read TGTGCCAGCAGCGTAGGCGACAGTGAGGTCTACGAGCAGTACTTC. It specifies CASSVGDSEVYEQYF.

The chain has TRBV7-9 and TRBJ1-1; 9 nucleotides line up with TRBD1. The germline V gene encodes CDR1 SEHNR and CDR2 FQNEAQ (reference sequence). V dropped 5 bases and J dropped 6; count of bases not matched to a gene: 7. The CDR3 has 14 residues. CDR3 region: CASSLGQGGAEAFF. The CDR3 nucleotides are TGTGCCAGCAGCCTGGGACAGGGTGGAGCTGAAGCTTTCTTT.

CDR3 in amino acids: CSPPDRGRETQYF. The CDR3 DNA reads TGCAGTCCTCCGGACAGGGGGCGAGAGACCCAGTACTTC. J is TRBJ2-5 and V is TRBV20-1; 11 bases align to TRBD1. J gave up 4 bases and V 8 bases, and 6 bases lay outside the gene matches. In germline, CDR1 is DFQATT, CDR2 SNEGSKA (reference sequence). CDR3 length: 13 residues.

The J gene is TRBJ1-2, the V gene TRBV30; no firm D call. CDR3 length: 17 residues. Germline V gives CDR1 GTSNPN, CDR2 SVGIG (reference sequence). V lost 3 bases, J lost 8 bases, and 28 bases lay in between. CDR3 region: CAWRVTPGSRVVGGYTF. The CDR3 bases are TGTGCCTGGAGGGTGACGCCGGGGTCCCGAGTTGTAGGAGGCTACACCTTC. The full variable domain, with the rest looked up from reference TRBV30 and TRBJ1-2, is SQTIHQWPATLVQPVGSPLSLECTVEGTSNPNLYWYRQAAGRGLQLLFYSVGIGQISSEVPQNLSASRPQDRQFILSSKKLLLSDSGFYLCAWRVTPGSRVVGGYTFGSGTRLTVV.

The J gene is TRBJ2-3, the V gene TRBV28, with D possibly TRBD1 on 6 matching bases. Germline assignment: CDR1 MDHEN and CDR2 SYDVKM. Trimming cost V 2 bases and J 6 bases, with 18 bases left between them. The CDR3 spans 16 residues. CDR3 bases: TGTGCCAGCAGTTTACAGGGGCTTAGAGGCCGGGATACGCAGTATTTT. Residues: CASSLQGLRGRDTQYF.

The chain couples TRBV6-2 or TRBV6-3 to TRBJ2-5; 10 positions agree with TRBD1. V dropped 6 bases and J dropped 10; count of bases not matched to a gene: 8. The CDR3 is 13 amino acids. Germline loops: CDR1 MNHEY, CDR2 SVGEGT. The CDR3 DNA sequence: TGTGCCAGCAGGACAGGGGGCCGGAGTTACCAGTACTTC. Translation: CASRTGGRSYQYF.

The rearrangement links TRBV13 to TRBJ2-4, with 8 bases identical to TRBD2. Germline CDR1 PRHDT, CDR2 FYEKMQ (reference sequence). The J segment lost 3 bases and the V segment lost 6 bases, leaving 7 bases of the junction unmatched. CDR3 size: 15 residues. The CDR3 spells CASRSGLEIKNIQYF. For the CDR3, the DNA is TGTGCCAGCAGGTCGGGACTAGAAATCAAAAACATTCAGTACTTC.

The table lists this clonotype with a few counts. The CDR3 sequence: CASNQPLSGRAAWETQYF. The DNA of the CDR3 is TGTGCCAGCAACCAACCCCTCTCCGGGAGGGCGGCGTGGGAGACCCAGTACTTC. This rearrangement joins TRBV7-9 to TRBJ2-5, with 8 nucleotides matching TRBD2. The CDR3 loop spans 18 amino acids. Germline V gene sequence: CDR1 SEHNR, CDR2 FQNEAQ (reference sequence). V lost 7 bases, J lost 5 bases, and 21 bases stayed unmatched.

This clonotype was seen a handful of times. A clone one base away is much larger, so this may be a read error. The chain joins TRBV5-6 to TRBJ2-5, with D possibly TRBD2 on 5 matching bases. Germline loops: CDR1 SGHDT, CDR2 YYEEEE. This CDR3 contains 14 residues. The CDR3 region has the DNA TGTGCCGGCAGCTCCGCCCGTCGGGGAGAGACCCAGTACTTC. Protein: CAGSSARRGETQYF. The complete variable domain, with remaining parts taken from reference TRBV5-6 and TRBJ2-5, reads DAGVTQSPTHLIKTRGQQVTLRCSPKSGHDTVSWYQQALGQGPQFIFQYYEEEERQRGNFPDRFSGHQFPNYSSELNVNALLLGDSALYLCAGSSARRGETQYFGPGTRLLVL.

This clonotype was counted many times. This chain uses TRBV29-1 with TRBJ2-3; 10 bases fit TRBD1. J gave up 14 bases and V 0 bases, and 5 bases lay outside the gene matches. CDR3 length equals 12 residues. Germline V gene sequence: CDR1 SQVTM, CDR2 ANQGSEA. The CDR3 here is CSVEDPDRGRYF. The CDR3 bases are TGCAGCGTTGAAGATCCGGACAGGGGGAGGTATTTT.

This clonotype was detected only a few times. The chain has TRBV11-2 and TRBJ2-3, with unresolved D. The CDR3 has 14 amino acids. In germline, CDR1 is SGHAT, CDR2 FQNNGV. Between the trimmed V and J ends, which lost 4 bases and 5 bases, there was a span of 13 bases. CDR3 nucleotides: TGTGCCAGCAGCTGGGTCCCGGTTGGAGATACGCAGTATTTT. Translation gives CASSWVPVGDTQYF.

This clonotype was seen at least ten times. This chain uses TRBV28 with TRBJ1-5; D remains unclear. The CDR3 has 15 amino acids. Trimming stripped 3 bases from V and 0 bases from J, with 9 bases between. The germline V gene encodes CDR1 MDHEN and CDR2 SYDVKM. The CDR3 sequence: CASSLVGYSNQPQHF. The CDR3 region has the DNA TGTGCCAGCAGTTTGGTAGGGTATAGCAATCAGCCCCAGCATTTT.

The rearrangement uses TRBV5-1 and TRBJ1-1, with D possibly TRBD1 on 5 matching bases. V was shortened by 4 bases and J by 5 bases, with 15 bases between the two germline ends. The V gene's germline CDR1 is SGHRS and CDR2 YFSETQ. The CDR3 totals 14 residues. The CDR3 DNA reads as TGCGCCAGCAGCACGGCGGGGGGGTATACTGAAGCTTTCTTT. Protein product: CASSTAGGYTEAFF.

This clonotype has just a few counts. The rearrangement joins TRBV12-3 or TRBV12-4 to TRBJ2-5; 8 bases line up with TRBD1. V dropped 6 bases and J dropped 2; count of bases not matched to a gene: 11. The CDR3 loop spans 16 amino acids. The CDR3 DNA sequence: TGTGCCAGCAGACCCCTCCTCGGACAGGGTCAAGAGACCCAGTACTTC. The encoded protein is CASRPLLGQGQETQYF.

This clonotype was found many times. The CDR3 sequence is CSAPRQGHYEQYF. Here the CDR3 DNA reads TGCAGTGCCCCCCGGCAGGGACACTACGAGCAGTACTTC. The rearrangement joins TRBV20-1 to TRBJ2-7; possible D gene TRBD1, 6 bases. The CDR3 runs to 13 residues. CDR1 and CDR2 (germline): DFQATT, SNEGSKA (reference sequence). The ends were cut back, 6 bases at V and 3 bases at J, with 15 bases in the middle.

The sample holds a few counts of this clonotype. The rearrangement links TRBV20-1 to TRBJ2-7; 10 bases agree with TRBD2. V lost 6 bases, J lost 3 bases, and 8 bases stayed unmatched. The germline gives CDR1 DFQATT, CDR2 SNEGSKA (reference sequence). This CDR3 has 14 residues. As DNA, the CDR3 is TGCAGTGCGGGGATAGCGGGGGGCCTCTACGAGCAGTACTTC. This gives the protein CSAGIAGGLYEQYF.

This clonotype has only one observation. The genes are TRBV6-5 and TRBJ2-1; 10 positions agree with TRBD2. J lost 9 bases, V lost 5 bases, and 10 bases had no gene match. Germline assignment: CDR1 MNHEY and CDR2 SVGAGI. The CDR3 totals 15 residues. CDR3 protein: CASSPSGGPYGEQFF. In nucleotides, the CDR3 is TGTGCCAGCAGTCCTAGCGGGGGACCGTACGGTGAGCAGTTCTTC.

This chain joins TRBV20-1 and TRBJ2-3; 10 nucleotides agree with TRBD1. The junction had 4 bases not matched to a gene; V was cut back by 5 bases and J by 5 bases. Germline CDR1 and CDR2: DFQATT and SNEGSKA (reference sequence). The CDR3 loop spans 13 amino acids. CDR3 DNA: TGCAGTGCTCCGGGACAGGGGATAGATACGCAGTATTTT. Translated: CSAPGQGIDTQYF.